The 11 T cell receptor beta chains listed next were all sequenced from one sample in a study of CD8 T cells in Susac syndrome. Reverse transcription of roughly 0.45 to 1 ug RNA was performed with random hexamers. MiXCR, run by TCRdb on the immunoSEQ multiplex PCR reads, gives a single entry per CDR3 protein. The data show 300,000 or so distinct CDR3 sequences, with just over 90% seen just once and about 0.063% held by the top ten. What was sequenced was CD4+ T cells from PBMCs. The receptors shown here come from a human donor with multiple sclerosis.

This chain connects TRBV29-1 to TRBJ1-1, with D unresolved. Per germline, CDR1 SQVTM and CDR2 ANQGSEA. The length of the CDR3 is 12 residues. V lost 6 bases and J 0 bases, leaving 8 bases between the germline ends. CDR3 loop: CSVETVNTEAFF. The CDR3 DNA follows: TGCAGCGTCGAGACGGTGAACACTGAAGCTTTCTTT.

The chain recombines TRBV2 with TRBJ1-4; 9 bases line up with TRBD1. J lost 10 bases, V lost 3 bases, and 6 bases had no gene match. Germline lookup yields CDR1 SNHLY and CDR2 FYNNEI. The CDR3 sequence is 14 residues long. CDR3 residues: CASSDRDRAGKLFF. CDR3 in DNA: TGTGCCAGCAGTGACCGGGACAGGGCAGGAAAACTGTTTTTT.

The table lists this clonotype with a count of one. The rearrangement joins TRBV7-9 to TRBJ1-2, with 9 bases aligning to TRBD1. With 2 bases clipped from V and 2 bases from J, the junction kept 3 bases outside the gene matches. CDR3 length equals 15 residues. Germline V lookup: CDR1 SEHNR, CDR2 FQNEAQ (reference sequence). CDR3 region: CASSLMGTGNYGYTF. CDR3 DNA sequence: TGTGCCAGCAGCTTAATGGGGACAGGGAACTATGGCTACACCTTC.

The chain uses TRBV2 and TRBJ2-1; TRBD2 aligns across 7 bases. Germline V gene sequence: CDR1 SNHLY, CDR2 FYNNEI. The CDR3 length is 12 residues. J was trimmed by 15 bases and V by 4 bases; bases with no gene match: 9. The chain's CDR3 is CASSAPQGGRFF. CDR3 sequence (DNA): TGTGCCAGCAGTGCCCCGCAGGGAGGGCGGTTCTTC.

This chain links TRBV12-3 or TRBV12-4 with TRBJ2-7, with D unclear. The ends were cut back, 4 bases at V and 1 base at J, with 8 bases in the middle. The CDR3 sequence is 13 residues long. CDR3 DNA: TGTGCCAGCAGTTCGACACTTTCCTACGAGCAGTACTTC. It yields the protein CASSSTLSYEQYF.

There are a few counts of this clonotype. The chain combines TRBV30 with TRBJ2-7; D not certain. Trimming left V 2 bases short and J 2 bases short, with 13 bases between. This CDR3 is built from 14 residues. CDR1 GTSNPN and CDR2 SVGIG come from the germline V gene (reference sequence). CDR3 coding DNA: TGTGCCTGGAGTCCACGCTCAGCCCCCTACGAGCAGTACTTC. It yields the protein CAWSPRSAPYEQYF.

The V and J genes are TRBV7-6 and TRBJ2-5, with D possibly called TRBD1 or TRBD2 (6 bases each). The germline V and J ends were trimmed by 5 bases and 4 bases, with 17 bases remaining between them. CDR3 length: 15 amino acids. Germline V gene data show CDR1 as SGHVS and CDR2 as FNYEAQ. The CDR3 nucleotides read TGTGCCAGCAGCCGGAGTGGGGGGCTGGGAGAGACCCAGTACTTC. Translated, it gives CASSRSGGLGETQYF.

This clonotype was detected once. The rearrangement joins TRBV7-9 to TRBJ1-5, with TRBD1 identical over 7 bases. The CDR3 is made up of 14 amino acids. The trim removed 5 bases at V and 10 bases at J, leaving 11 bases unmatched. Germline V gene sequence: CDR1 SEHNR, CDR2 FQNEAQ (reference sequence). CDR3 amino acids: CASSPADRVNPQHF. Written as DNA, the CDR3 is TGTGCCAGCAGCCCTGCCGACAGGGTAAATCCCCAGCATTTT.

J is TRBJ2-4 and V is TRBV20-1; 7 positions agree with TRBD2. V lost 5 bases and J lost 0; bases outside the gene matches: 7. Germline-derived CDR1 and CDR2 are DFQATT and SNEGSKA (reference sequence). This CDR3 is 15 amino acids long. The CDR3 protein is CSADLSGEAKNIQYF. CDR3 DNA sequence: TGCAGTGCTGACCTAAGCGGGGAAGCCAAAAACATTCAGTACTTC.

In nucleotides, the CDR3 is TGTGCCATCCAGCTTGCCCAGGGGACGAACACTGAAGCTTTCTTT. Protein sequence: CAIQLAQGTNTEAFF. V and J are TRBV10-3 and TRBJ1-1, with a tentative D call TRBD1 (6 bases). The length of the CDR3 is 15 residues. Between the trimmed V and J ends, which lost 8 bases and 1 base, there was a span of 17 bases. Germline V gene lookup returns CDR1 ENHRY and CDR2 SYGVKD.

The chain uses TRBV29-1 and TRBJ1-2; no definite D call. Germline values: CDR1 SQVTM, CDR2 ANQGSEA. The CDR3 length is 13 residues. Trimming cost V 4 bases and J 4 bases, with 13 bases left between them. The CDR3 is CSVAEDTVYGYTF. As DNA, the CDR3 is TGCAGCGTTGCTGAGGATACCGTCTATGGCTACACCTTC.